Each of the 31 T cell receptor beta chains below was sequenced from the same sample in a study of blood T cell repertoires in COVID-19 (dated by TCRdb to about 2020). Library preparation employed the immunoSEQ multiplex PCR assay. The immuneACCESS repertoire file appears here via TCRdb, limited to in-frame rearrangements. These files lack a portion of the clones; in checked studies, under half of the deficit traces to unresolved V genes, and the cause of the others is not known. The sample data list some 310,000 clones, and around 87% of these were observed just once. 1% of the sample lies in the top ten. Input material: peripheral blood. These TCRs come from a man in his forties or fifties with active or convalescent COVID-19.

This clone has a single count. The chain joins TRBV4-3 to TRBJ1-1; D is uncertain. The CDR3 is made up of 15 amino acids. CDR1 LGHNA and CDR2 YSLEER come from the germline V gene. Trimming took 0 bases from V and 2 from J, leaving 10 bases between them. CDR3 loop: CASSQDRSGNTEAFF. The CDR3 coding sequence is TGCGCCAGCAGCCAAGATAGATCGGGAAACACTGAAGCTTTCTTT.

J is TRBJ2-3 and V is TRBV9; TRBD2 aligns across 9 bases. Germline lookup yields CDR1 SGDLS and CDR2 YYNGEE. V lost 1 base and J lost 5; bases outside the gene matches: 14. The CDR3 is 18 amino acids. The CDR3: CASSVKRGAGFWQDTQYF. The DNA for the CDR3 is TGTGCCAGCAGCGTAAAGCGGGGGGCGGGATTTTGGCAAGATACGCAGTATTTT.

J is TRBJ2-5 and V is TRBV5-1; D may be TRBD1 (6 bases). Germline V gene data show CDR1 as SGHRS and CDR2 as YFSETQ. V was clipped by 2 bases and J by 3 bases, with 11 bases between them. The CDR3 consists of 14 residues. The CDR3, as DNA: TGCGCCAGCAGCTTACAGGGTTTGGAAGAGACCCAGTACTTC. This sequence encodes CASSLQGLEETQYF.

V gene TRBV11-2 combines with J gene TRBJ2-5; 7 bases are shared with TRBD1. Germline loops: CDR1 SGHAT, CDR2 FQNNGV. V was clipped by 6 bases and J by 3 bases; unmatched bases: 4. CDR3 size: 13 residues. CDR3 DNA: TGTGCCAGCAGATCAGGACAGGAAGAGACCCAGTACTTC. Its translation is CASRSGQEETQYF.

The chain is built from TRBV5-1 and TRBJ1-5; TRBD1 matches at 10 bases. The CDR3 extends over 15 amino acids. Germline V gene data show CDR1 as SGHRS and CDR2 as YFSETQ. J lost 5 bases, V lost 0 bases, and 2 bases had no gene match. DNA of the CDR3: TGCGCCAGCAGCTTGGGCGGGACAGGGGATCAGCCCCAGCATTTT. Translation: CASSLGGTGDQPQHF.

This chain connects TRBV6-1 to TRBJ1-2, with D uncertain. The CDR3 consists of 13 residues. The V end lost 1 base, the J end lost 5 bases, and 8 bases lay between the germline ends. Germline V lookup: CDR1 MNHNS, CDR2 SASEGT. In nucleotides, the CDR3 is TGTGCCAGCAGTGAAGGCGACGGGTATGGCTACACCTTC. Translated, it gives CASSEGDGYGYTF.

V and J are TRBV4-1 and TRBJ1-6; tentatively, D is TRBD1 (6 bases). Trimming shortened V by 4 bases and J by 10 bases, and 23 bases separated the two germline ends. CDR3 length equals 17 residues. CDR1 and CDR2 (germline): MGHRA, YSYEKL. The CDR3 loop is CASSPRGGGGPSSPLHF. The CDR3 bases are TGCGCCAGCAGCCCCAGGGGTGGCGGCGGCCCTTCGTCACCCCTCCACTTT.

The chain uses TRBV9 and TRBJ2-1, with 9 nucleotides matching TRBD2. The CDR3 loop spans 17 amino acids. Germline V gene sequence: CDR1 SGDLS, CDR2 YYNGEE. Trimming took 0 bases from V and 8 from J; bases not matched to a gene: 12. The CDR3 region is CASSVGVRAAGGDEQFF. The CDR3 nucleotides are TGTGCCAGCAGCGTAGGGGTAAGAGCGGCGGGAGGGGATGAGCAGTTCTTC.

The V call is TRBV28, the J call TRBJ1-3; maybe TRBD1 (5 bases). V gave up 6 bases and J gave up 3 bases, with 15 bases separating them. Per the germline V gene, CDR1 is MDHEN and CDR2 is SYDVKM. CDR3 length: 15 amino acids. CDR3 DNA: TGTGCCAGCAGGGGGGATGGAGGGGTTGGAAACACCATATATTTT. It translates to CASRGDGGVGNTIYF.

In its sample, this clone was seen once. The genes are TRBV4-2 and TRBJ1-2; no definite D call. CDR3 length: 18 amino acids. Trimming removed 0 bases at V and 1 base at J, with 18 bases between. Per germline, CDR1 LGHNA and CDR2 YNFKEQ. CDR3 residues: CASSQDSRARANNYGYTF. CDR3 coding DNA: TGTGCCAGCAGCCAAGATTCGAGGGCCCGGGCCAATAACTATGGCTACACCTTC.

This clone occurred a few times. This chain links TRBV28 with TRBJ1-2, with TRBD1 identical over 8 bases. CDR3 length equals 13 residues. Trimming cost V 6 bases and J 6 bases; bases outside gene matches: 6. In germline, CDR1 is MDHEN, CDR2 SYDVKM. This CDR3 is CASSQGQGNGYTF. The CDR3 bases are TGTGCCAGCAGCCAAGGACAGGGTAATGGCTACACCTTC.

The gene calls are TRBV5-1 and TRBJ2-5; 11 bases are a match to TRBD2. The CDR3 covers 17 residues. V lost 5 bases to trimming and J lost 5 bases; unmatched junction nucleotides: 14. Germline values: CDR1 SGHRS, CDR2 YFSETQ. The CDR3 DNA sequence: TGCGCCAGCAGTCAAACCGGGACTAGCGGTTCCTGGGAGACCCAGTACTTC. Protein product: CASSQTGTSGSWETQYF. The full variable domain, its missing parts supplied by reference TRBV5-1 and TRBJ2-5, is KAGVTQTPRYLIKTRGQQVTLSCSPISGHRSVSWYQQTPGQGLQFLFEYFSETQRNKGNFPGRFSGRQFSNSRSEMNVSTLELGDSALYLCASSQTGTSGSWETQYFGPGTRLLVL.

This clone has just a few counts. J is TRBJ1-4 and V is TRBV18, with D perhaps matching TRBD1 (6 bases). Deletions cut 4 bases from V and 3 bases from J, with 18 bases between. The CDR3 has 17 amino acids. Germline V gene data show CDR1 as KGHSH and CDR2 as LQKENI. In nucleotides, the CDR3 is TGTGCCAGCTCACGGCAACAGGGATTGGCGGCTAATGAAAAACTGTTTTTT. Translation: CASSRQQGLAANEKLFF.

The gene calls are TRBV18 and TRBJ2-7, with D perhaps matching TRBD1 (5 bases). From germline, CDR1 is KGHSH and CDR2 LQKENI. V was trimmed by 3 bases and J by 5 bases, leaving 11 bases between them. CDR3 length: 13 amino acids. The CDR3 reads CASSPTAHHEQYF. CDR3 DNA sequence: TGTGCCAGCTCACCGACAGCACATCACGAGCAGTACTTC.

The rearrangement links TRBV6-2 or TRBV6-3 to TRBJ2-5, with 8 bases aligning to TRBD2. The CDR3 is made up of 13 amino acids. The junction had 3 bases not matched to a gene; V was cut back by 5 bases and J by 4 bases. Per the germline V gene, CDR1 is MNHEY and CDR2 is SVGEGT. CDR3 coding DNA: TGTGCCAGCAGTCGGGAGGGGGGAGAGACCCAGTACTTC. Its protein is CASSREGGETQYF.

The rearrangement links TRBV7-2 to TRBJ2-5; D unclear. This CDR3 has 14 amino acids. Trimming removed 1 base at V and 5 bases at J, with 11 bases between. Per germline, CDR1 SGHTA and CDR2 FQGNSA. CDR3 nucleotide sequence: TGTGCCAGCAGCTTAGTGTTTGTGGGCGAGACCCAGTACTTC. It codes for CASSLVFVGETQYF.

The CDR3 loop reads CASSLEGVGGAFF. In DNA, the CDR3 is TGTGCCAGCAGCCTGGAGGGGGTCGGCGGGGCTTTCTTT. V gene TRBV5-4 combines with J gene TRBJ1-1; perhaps TRBD1 as D (6 bases). The length of the CDR3 is 13 residues. V lost 4 bases and J 11 bases, leaving 18 bases between the germline ends. Germline assignment: CDR1 SGHNT and CDR2 YYREEE (reference sequence).

V gene TRBV30 combines with J gene TRBJ2-2; D not resolved. The CDR3 consists of 12 residues. Germline V gene data show CDR1 as GTSNPN and CDR2 as SVGIG (reference sequence). V shed 4 bases and J shed 7 bases, with 10 bases lying between them. DNA of the CDR3: TGTGCCTGGAACCAGGTACGCGGGGAGCTGTTTTTT. Translation: CAWNQVRGELFF. The full variable domain, rest sourced from reference TRBV30 and TRBJ2-2, is SQTIHQWPATLVQPVGSPLSLECTVEGTSNPNLYWYRQAAGRGLQLLFYSVGIGQISSEVPQNLSASRPQDRQFILSSKKLLLSDSGFYLCAWNQVRGELFFGEGSRLTVL.

The gene calls are TRBV11-2 and TRBJ2-1; 7 bases match TRBD1. Germline-derived CDR1 and CDR2 are SGHAT and FQNNGV. V lost 4 bases, J lost 2 bases, and 14 bases stayed unmatched. The CDR3 runs to 18 residues. CDR3 nucleotides: TGTGCCAGCAGCTCCATAATAGACAGGGCGACAACCTACAATGAGCAGTTCTTC. Protein product: CASSSIIDRATTYNEQFF.

The chain uses TRBV11-2 and TRBJ2-7; possibly TRBD1 for D (5 bases). This CDR3 region has 13 residues. V gave up 5 bases and J gave up 3 bases, with 11 bases separating them. CDR1 is SGHAT and CDR2 is FQNNGV in the germline V gene. The CDR3 coding sequence is TGTGCCAGCAGCCTGAAGACAGTCTACGAGCAGTACTTC. This translates into CASSLKTVYEQYF. Looking up the rest from reference TRBV11-2 and TRBJ2-7 gives the full variable domain: EAGVAQSPRYKIIEKRQSVAFWCNPISGHATLYWYQQILGQGPKLLIQFQNNGVVDDSQLPKDRFSAERLKGVDSTLKIQPAKLEDSAVYLCASSLKTVYEQYFGPGTRLTVT.

The genes are TRBV3-1 (or the pseudogene TRBV3-2) and TRBJ2-7; 8 nucleotides agree with TRBD2. With 0 bases clipped from V and 0 bases from J, the junction kept 4 bases outside the gene matches. The CDR3 runs to 16 residues. Per the germline V gene, CDR1 is LGHDT and CDR2 is YNNKEL (reference sequence). CDR3 loop: CASSQDVRGGSYEQYF. The CDR3 DNA reads TGTGCCAGCAGCCAAGACGTTCGGGGGGGCTCCTACGAGCAGTACTTC.

The V and J genes are TRBV5-4 and TRBJ2-7; D is possibly TRBD1 (5 bases). The length of the CDR3 is 15 residues. CDR1 is SGHNT and CDR2 is YYREEE in the germline V gene (reference sequence). The germline V and J ends were trimmed by 4 bases and 2 bases, with 16 bases remaining between them. In DNA form, the CDR3 reads TGTGCCAGCAGCCGCCAGGGATCACGAGCCTACGAGCAGTACTTC. This encodes CASSRQGSRAYEQYF.

A few counts support this clone. The chain couples TRBV5-1 to TRBJ1-1, with D hard to call. Trimming stripped 7 bases from V and 3 bases from J, with 16 bases between. The CDR3 contains 14 residues. CDR1 is SGHRS, CDR2 YFSETQ, per germline. This CDR3 reads CASRGFLVDTEAFF. The CDR3 coding sequence is TGCGCCAGCCGCGGTTTTCTGGTCGACACTGAAGCTTTCTTT.

The chain has TRBV28 and TRBJ2-7, with 8 bases that match TRBD1. CDR1 is MDHEN and CDR2 is SYDVKM in the germline V gene. This CDR3 has 14 amino acids. The trim removed 5 bases at V and 2 bases at J, leaving 5 bases unmatched. CDR3 loop: CASSTGTGAYEQYF. The DNA of the CDR3 is TGTGCCAGCAGTACCGGGACAGGAGCCTACGAGCAGTACTTC.

This chain joins TRBV4-3 and TRBJ1-5; 8 positions agree with TRBD1. V shed 0 bases, J shed 2 bases, and the junction held 9 bases outside the gene matches. CDR1 is LGHNA, CDR2 YSLEER, per germline. CDR3 length: 18 amino acids. CDR3 region: CASSQDPPGGEGNQPQHF. For the CDR3, the DNA is TGCGCCAGCAGCCAAGATCCCCCAGGGGGCGAGGGCAATCAGCCCCAGCATTTT.

V is TRBV5-1 and J is TRBJ1-1; no definite D call. Germline V lookup: CDR1 SGHRS, CDR2 YFSETQ. V was clipped by 0 bases and J by 4 bases, with 10 bases between them. The CDR3 is 14 amino acids. CDR3 nucleotide sequence: TGCGCCAGCAGCTTGGTCTCGGTTAGCACTGAAGCTTTCTTT. It codes for CASSLVSVSTEAFF.

This clone was seen only once. The chain employs TRBV7-9 and TRBJ2-2, with 9 bases that match TRBD1. J lost 6 bases, V lost 5 bases, and 13 bases had no gene match. The CDR3 loop spans 17 amino acids. Germline V CDR1 and CDR2: SEHNR, FQNEAQ (reference sequence). CDR3 in DNA: TGTGCCAGCAGCACTGGGACAGGGCTGGTTGGCGCCGGGGAGCTGTTTTTT. This encodes CASSTGTGLVGAGELFF.

V usage is TRBV11-3 and J usage is TRBJ2-1, with TRBD1 as a possible D gene (6 bases). From germline, CDR1 is SGHNT and CDR2 YENEEA. This CDR3 is built from 15 residues. The V and J ends lost 5 bases and 9 bases respectively, with 20 bases between them. The CDR3 bases are TGTGCCAGCAGCGCCCGACAGGACCTCCGGGGTGAGCAGTTCTTC. It yields the protein CASSARQDLRGEQFF.

The chain uses TRBV7-2 and TRBJ1-1; no firm D call. Germline V gene lookup returns CDR1 SGHTA and CDR2 FQGNSA. This CDR3 has 13 amino acids. Trimming cost V 8 bases and J 1 base, with 11 bases left between them. CDR3 loop: CASRGSGNTEAFF. CDR3 nucleotides: TGTGCCAGCCGGGGTTCGGGGAACACTGAAGCTTTCTTT.

The V and J genes are TRBV28 and TRBJ1-1; TRBD1 is a possible D gene (6 bases). The CDR3 spans 14 residues. V was cut by 7 bases and J by 0 bases, with 12 bases left in between. The germline V gene has CDR1 MDHEN and CDR2 SYDVKM. The CDR3, as DNA: TGTGCCAGCAACAGCGGGGGCCTGAACACTGAAGCTTTCTTT. Amino acids: CASNSGGLNTEAFF.

This chain connects TRBV30 to TRBJ1-1, with D possibly TRBD1 on 5 matching bases. V was pared by 1 base and J by 9 bases, with 18 bases between. Germline V lookup: CDR1 GTSNPN, CDR2 SVGIG (reference sequence). The CDR3 is 14 amino acids. CDR3 DNA: TGTGCCTGGAGTGCCACCTCGTGGGGGGGAAAAGCTTTCTTT. Protein: CAWSATSWGGKAFF.